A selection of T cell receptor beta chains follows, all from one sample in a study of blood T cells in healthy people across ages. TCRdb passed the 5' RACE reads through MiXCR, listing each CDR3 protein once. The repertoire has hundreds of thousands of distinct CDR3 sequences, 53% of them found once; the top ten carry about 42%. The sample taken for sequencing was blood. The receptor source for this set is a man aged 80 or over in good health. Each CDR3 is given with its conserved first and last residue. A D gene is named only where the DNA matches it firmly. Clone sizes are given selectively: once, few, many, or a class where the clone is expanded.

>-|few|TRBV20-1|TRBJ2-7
CSAAKGGLGRGSHEQYF
TGCAGTGCTGCCAAAGGGGGGTTAGGGAGAGGATCCCACGAGCAGTACTTC
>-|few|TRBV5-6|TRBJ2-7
CASSLQGPSEQYF
TGTGCCAGCAGCTTGCAGGGCCCAAGCGAGCAGTACTTC
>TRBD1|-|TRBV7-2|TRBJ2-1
CASSEQGAPSNEQFF
TGTGCCAGCAGTGAACAGGGGGCGCCCAGCAATGAGCAGTTCTTC
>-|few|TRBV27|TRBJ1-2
CASSPLGGSYGYTF
TGTGCCAGCAGTCCCCTGGGCGGATCCTATGGCTACACCTTC
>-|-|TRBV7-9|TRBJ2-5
CASSPQGSGKETQYF
TGTGCCAGCAGCCCACAGGGTAGCGGTAAAGAGACCCAGTACTTC
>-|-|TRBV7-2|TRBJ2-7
CASSKGGAETYEQYF
TGTGCCAGCAGCAAGGGGGGGGCGGAGACCTACGAGCAGTACTTC
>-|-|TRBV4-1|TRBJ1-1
CASSYPGAQSEAFF
TGCGCCAGCAGCTATCCTGGCGCACAGTCTGAAGCTTTCTTT
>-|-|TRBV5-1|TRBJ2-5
CANSSGALQETQYF
TGCGCCAACAGCTCCGGGGCTTTGCAAGAGACCCAGTACTTC
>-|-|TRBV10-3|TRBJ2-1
CAISEGGGLADEDTYNEQFF
TGTGCCATCAGTGAAGGTGGGGGATTAGCGGACGAGGATACCTACAATGAGCAGTTCTTC
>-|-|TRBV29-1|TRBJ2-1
CSVGSTPGVGNEQFF
TGCAGCGTTGGATCGACCCCCGGGGTCGGCAATGAGCAGTTCTTC
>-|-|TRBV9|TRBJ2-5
CASSKGDARSQYF
TGTGCCAGCAGCAAGGGGGACGCCCGGAGCCAGTACTTC